The 32 T cell receptor beta chains below all came from one sample that was sequenced in a study of T cell responses to AZD1222 COVID-19 vaccine. TCRdb's copy holds only in-frame clones and misses some; the assay was immunoSEQ multiplex PCR. The table lists more than 140,000 clones, 80% to 90% of them singletons. The starting material was peripheral blood, obtained on day 0 of AZD1222 vaccination. The receptors originated from an adult in good health.

This clone was seen once. This rearrangement joins TRBV2 to TRBJ1-5; no clear D. The germline gives CDR1 SNHLY, CDR2 FYNNEI. V lost 4 bases to trimming and J lost 7 bases, with 8 bases between them. The CDR3 has 12 amino acids. The CDR3 sequence: CASSGSAQPQHF. The DNA for the CDR3 is TGTGCCAGCAGTGGATCAGCGCAGCCCCAGCATTTT.

V is TRBV9 and J is TRBJ2-5; unclear D gene. Germline V gene sequence: CDR1 SGDLS, CDR2 YYNGEE. Trimming left V 0 bases short and J 2 bases short, with 8 bases between. There are 14 residues in the CDR3. CDR3 sequence reads: CASSVGGQQETQYF. Here the CDR3 DNA reads TGTGCCAGCAGCGTAGGCGGCCAACAAGAGACCCAGTACTTC. The full variable domain, rest sourced from reference TRBV9 and TRBJ2-5, is DSGVTQTPKHLITATGQRVTLRCSPRSGDLSVYWYQQSLDQGLQFLIQYYNGEERAKGNILERFSAQQFPDLHSELNLSSLELGDSALYFCASSVGGQQETQYFGPGTRLLVL.

This rearrangement joins TRBV4-1 to TRBJ1-1; D call uncertain. The CDR3 loop spans 15 amino acids. V was pared by 2 bases and J by 4 bases, with 14 bases between. Germline CDR1 MGHRA, CDR2 YSYEKL. CDR3 region: CASSQSVTGSTEAFF. DNA of the CDR3: TGCGCCAGCAGCCAATCAGTGACTGGGAGCACTGAAGCTTTCTTT.

The chain has TRBV15 and TRBJ2-7, with D perhaps matching TRBD1 or TRBD2 (6 bases each). CDR1 is LNHNV, CDR2 YYDKDF, per germline (reference sequence). V was shortened by 0 bases and J by 3 bases, with 18 bases between the two germline ends. The CDR3 loop spans 17 amino acids. The CDR3 reads CATSRDWGDILHYEQYF. The CDR3, as DNA: TGTGCCACCAGCAGAGATTGGGGGGACATTCTTCACTACGAGCAGTACTTC. The full variable domain, completed using reference TRBV15 and TRBJ2-7, is DAMVIQNPRYQVTQFGKPVTLSCSQTLNHNVMYWYQQKSSQAPKLLFHYYDKDFNNEADTPDNFQSRRPNTSFCFLDIRSPGLGDTAMYLCATSRDWGDILHYEQYFGPGTRLTVT.

This sequence joins TRBV19 and TRBJ1-4, with D hard to call. Trimming pared 6 bases from V and 7 bases from J, leaving 24 bases between. The CDR3 covers 17 residues. Germline V lookup: CDR1 LNHDA, CDR2 SQIVND (reference sequence). The CDR3 DNA reads TGTGCCAGTAGCCCCTCGAGAACAGAGGTTCTAATTGAAAAACTGTTTTTT. This gives the protein CASSPSRTEVLIEKLFF.

The rearrangement uses TRBV30 and TRBJ1-5, with 7 bases fitting TRBD1. J was trimmed by 1 base and V by 3 bases; bases with no gene match: 3. CDR1 GTSNPN and CDR2 SVGIG come from the germline V gene (reference sequence). This CDR3 contains 14 residues. CDR3 in DNA: TGTGCCTGGAGCACAGGGGCCAGCAATCAGCCCCAGCATTTT. This translates into CAWSTGASNQPQHF.

This clone has a single count. J is TRBJ1-2 and V is TRBV7-3; 8 bases agree with TRBD1. V shed 0 bases and J 2 bases; nucleotides not matched to a gene: 2. The CDR3 totals 15 residues. Germline assignment: CDR1 SGHTA and CDR2 FQGTGA. The CDR3 coding sequence is TGTGCCAGCAGCTTAACCAGACAGGGGAACTATGGCTACACCTTC. Its translation: CASSLTRQGNYGYTF.

The rearrangement links TRBV7-3 to TRBJ2-2; no definite D call. Trimming took 1 base from V and 2 from J, leaving 5 bases between them. The CDR3 totals 14 residues. Germline V gene data show CDR1 as SGHTA and CDR2 as FQGTGA. CDR3 sequence reads: CASSLSSNTGELFF. As DNA, the CDR3 is TGTGCCAGCAGCTTAAGTAGTAACACCGGGGAGCTGTTTTTT.

The chain has TRBV5-1 and TRBJ1-2; possibly TRBD1 for D (5 bases). V lost 4 bases and J lost 8, with 21 bases in between. Germline V lookup: CDR1 SGHRS, CDR2 YFSETQ. The CDR3 is made up of 15 amino acids. The CDR3 spells CASSGPGTHMRGYTF. DNA of the CDR3: TGCGCCAGCAGCGGCCCCGGGACCCATATGCGGGGCTACACCTTC.

This rearrangement joins TRBV6-1 to TRBJ1-6; D unresolved. Germline values: CDR1 MNHNS, CDR2 SASEGT. The CDR3 is 15 residues long. V was trimmed by 0 bases and J by 0 bases, leaving 3 bases between them. The CDR3 region has the DNA TGTGCCAGCAGTGAAGCGAGCTCCTATAATTCACCCCTCCACTTT. Translation gives CASSEASSYNSPLHF.

V is TRBV9 and J is TRBJ2-7; 10 bases are shared with TRBD2. CDR3 length: 18 residues. V lost 0 bases to trimming and J lost 6 bases; unmatched junction nucleotides: 15. Germline V lookup: CDR1 SGDLS, CDR2 YYNGEE. Here the CDR3 reads CASSVDRASGRGGCEQYF. As DNA, the CDR3 is TGTGCCAGCAGCGTAGATCGGGCTAGCGGGAGAGGCGGTTGCGAGCAGTACTTC.

V is TRBV11-2 and J is TRBJ1-1; weak D call: TRBD1 (6 bases). Germline CDR1 and CDR2: SGHAT and FQNNGV. This CDR3 has 16 amino acids. V was pared by 5 bases and J by 5 bases, with 21 bases between. The CDR3 loop is CASSLGRQAPFTEAFF. The CDR3 DNA is TGTGCCAGCAGCCTGGGACGACAGGCCCCTTTTACTGAAGCTTTCTTT.

V usage is TRBV7-2 and J usage is TRBJ2-3; 8 positions match TRBD2. J lost 5 bases, V lost 2 bases, and 6 bases had no gene match. This CDR3 spans 15 amino acids. The germline gives CDR1 SGHTA, CDR2 FQGNSA. Written as DNA, the CDR3 is TGTGCCAGCAGCTTACGGACTAGCCTCCGAGATACGCAGTATTTT. As protein: CASSLRTSLRDTQYF.

The chain combines TRBV9 with TRBJ2-2, with 9 bases that match TRBD2. Germline V lookup: CDR1 SGDLS, CDR2 YYNGEE. CDR3 length: 17 residues. V dropped 3 bases and J dropped 1; count of bases not matched to a gene: 7. CDR3 sequence: CASSGGTSFWNTGELFF. The CDR3 DNA sequence: TGTGCCAGCAGCGGGGGGACTAGCTTTTGGAACACCGGGGAGCTGTTTTTT.

This chain joins TRBV20-1 and TRBJ1-2; 8 bases map to TRBD1. The CDR3 runs 12 residues. V shed 3 bases and J 12 bases; nucleotides not matched to a gene: 9. Germline CDR1 DFQATT, CDR2 SNEGSKA (reference sequence). This CDR3 reads CSASPGTGEHTF. Written as DNA, the CDR3 is TGCAGTGCTAGTCCAGGGACAGGCGAGCACACCTTC.

The chain recombines TRBV2 with TRBJ1-1; D is perhaps TRBD1 (5 bases). Germline CDR1 and CDR2: SNHLY and FYNNEI. The V end was cut by 6 bases, the J end by 1 base, with 12 bases between. CDR3 length: 14 amino acids. The CDR3 protein is CASRRGGGNTEAFF. CDR3 in DNA: TGTGCCAGCAGGCGCGGGGGTGGGAACACTGAAGCTTTCTTT.

This clone showed up just once. The chain uses TRBV24-1 and TRBJ1-2, with TRBD1 as a possible D gene (6 bases). Germline V gene data show CDR1 as KGHDR and CDR2 as SFDVKD. The length of the CDR3 is 13 residues. The germline V and J ends were trimmed by 7 bases and 2 bases, with 10 bases remaining between them. Here the CDR3 reads CATRQGQNYGYTF. CDR3 bases: TGTGCCACCAGACAAGGACAGAACTATGGCTACACCTTC.

V usage is TRBV19 and J usage is TRBJ1-2; tentatively, D is TRBD1 (5 bases). With 8 bases removed from V and 0 bases from J, the gap between germline ends came to 13 bases. This CDR3 has 14 residues. Per germline, CDR1 LNHDA and CDR2 SQIVND (reference sequence). CDR3 sequence: CASWLTGSNYGYTF. The CDR3 DNA follows: TGTGCCAGTTGGCTAACAGGTTCTAACTATGGCTACACCTTC. The whole variable domain, filled in from reference TRBV19 and TRBJ1-2, reads DGGITQSPKYLFRKEGQNVTLSCEQNLNHDAMYWYRQDPGQGLRLIYYSQIVNDFQKGDIAEGYSVSREKKESFPLTVTSAQKNPTAFYLCASWLTGSNYGYTFGSGTRLTVV.

This rearrangement joins TRBV9 to TRBJ2-7; 7 bases agree with TRBD2. CDR3 length: 14 amino acids. V shed 0 bases and J 5 bases; nucleotides not matched to a gene: 5. CDR1 SGDLS and CDR2 YYNGEE come from the germline V gene. CDR3 amino acids: CASSVAAGRDEQYF. The CDR3 nucleotides read TGTGCCAGCAGCGTAGCGGCAGGGAGGGACGAGCAGTACTTC.

The chain combines TRBV2 with TRBJ2-1; D is unclear. Trimming shortened V by 4 bases and J by 3 bases, and 7 bases separated the two germline ends. The CDR3 covers 13 residues. Germline V gene lookup returns CDR1 SNHLY and CDR2 FYNNEI. This CDR3 is CASSGWDYNEQFF. For the CDR3, the DNA is TGTGCCAGCAGTGGGTGGGACTACAATGAGCAGTTCTTC.

The chain couples TRBV23-1 to TRBJ1-2, with 7 bases lining up with TRBD1. TRBV23-1 is labeled an ORF, and its function is uncertain. CDR3 length: 16 residues. With 3 bases clipped from V and 4 bases from J, the junction kept 11 bases outside the gene matches. The CDR3 spells CASSHLSGGGSYGYTF. CDR3 in DNA: TGCGCCAGCAGTCACCTCTCAGGGGGAGGAAGCTATGGCTACACCTTC.

This chain connects TRBV10-3 to TRBJ1-2, with TRBD1 identical over 7 bases. From germline, CDR1 is ENHRY and CDR2 SYGVKD. V shed 0 bases and J 4 bases; nucleotides not matched to a gene: 2. The CDR3 runs 14 residues. The CDR3 is CAISESGQTYGYTF. CDR3 nucleotides: TGTGCCATCAGTGAGTCGGGACAGACCTATGGCTACACCTTC.

The rearrangement links TRBV28 to TRBJ1-5; D gene uncertain. There are 16 residues in the CDR3. Germline V gene sequence: CDR1 MDHEN, CDR2 SYDVKM. V was shortened by 8 bases and J by 2 bases, with 19 bases between the two germline ends. The CDR3 sequence is CASQVPLGGGNQPQHF. The CDR3 DNA is TGTGCCAGCCAAGTTCCGCTCGGTGGTGGCAATCAGCCCCAGCATTTT.

The chain employs TRBV6-5 and TRBJ2-1, with 8 bases that match TRBD2. Unmatched junction bases numbered 10, after V lost 7 bases and J lost 5 bases. There are 15 residues in the CDR3. Germline CDR1 MNHEY, CDR2 SVGAGI. CDR3 sequence reads: CASKISGSYDNEQFF. CDR3 coding DNA: TGTGCCAGCAAAATAAGCGGGAGTTACGACAATGAGCAGTTCTTC.

V and J are TRBV14 and TRBJ2-7; tentatively, D is TRBD1 (6 bases). The germline V and J ends were trimmed by 5 bases and 2 bases, with 16 bases remaining between them. The CDR3 length is 15 residues. CDR1 SGHDN and CDR2 FVKESK come from the germline V gene. This chain's CDR3 is CASSSAWGRAYEQYF. In DNA form, the CDR3 reads TGTGCCAGCAGCTCCGCGTGGGGGCGCGCCTACGAGCAGTACTTC.

The gene calls are TRBV30 and TRBJ2-3; 13 bases are shared with TRBD2. Germline V CDR1 and CDR2: GTSNPN, SVGIG (reference sequence). J gave up 2 bases and V 1 base, and 3 bases lay outside the gene matches. This CDR3 has 16 residues. CDR3 sequence reads: CAWSGLAGGFTDTQYF. The CDR3 bases are TGTGCCTGGAGTGGACTAGCGGGGGGCTTCACAGATACGCAGTATTTT.

V gene TRBV4-3 combines with J gene TRBJ1-6; possibly TRBD1 for D (5 bases). The germline V gene has CDR1 LGHNA and CDR2 YSLEER. The V and J ends lost 2 bases and 10 bases respectively, with 15 bases between them. This CDR3 has 15 amino acids. CDR3 in DNA: TGCGCCAGCAGCCAAAGGGACCGCGGAGGCTCACCCCTCCACTTT. It yields the protein CASSQRDRGGSPLHF.

V is TRBV4-3 and J is TRBJ2-7; possible D gene TRBD2, 5 bases. The germline V gene has CDR1 LGHNA and CDR2 YSLEER. There are 16 residues in the CDR3. Trimming pared 1 base from V and 2 bases from J, leaving 15 bases between. CDR3 sequence (DNA): TGCGCCAGCAGCCAAGTGAGGGCCCAGGCAGCCTACGAGCAGTACTTC. Its protein product is CASSQVRAQAAYEQYF.

The chain joins TRBV28 to TRBJ1-2, with 8 bases fitting TRBD1. CDR3 length: 18 amino acids. J gave up 8 bases and V 7 bases, and 24 bases lay outside the gene matches. In germline, CDR1 is MDHEN, CDR2 SYDVKM. The CDR3 nucleotides are TGTGCCAGCACCCCCCTCGGACAGGGTGTCCCCTGGTCTGTAGGCTACACCTTC. Translation gives CASTPLGQGVPWSVGYTF.

The gene calls are TRBV2 and TRBJ2-2; 9 nucleotides align to TRBD1. Unmatched junction bases numbered 3, after V lost 6 bases and J lost 1 base. This CDR3 region has 15 residues. The germline gives CDR1 SNHLY, CDR2 FYNNEI. Here the CDR3 reads CASREGQGNTGELFF. CDR3 nucleotides: TGTGCCAGCAGGGAGGGACAGGGGAACACCGGGGAGCTGTTTTTT. Complete variable domain (other parts from reference TRBV2 and TRBJ2-2): EPEVTQTPSHQVTQMGQEVILRCVPISNHLYFYWYRQILGQKVEFLVSFYNNEISEKSEIFDDQFSVERPDGSNFTLKIRSTKLEDSAMYFCASREGQGNTGELFFGEGSRLTVL.

The V call is TRBV5-6, the J call TRBJ1-2, with a possible D match to TRBD1 (5 bases). CDR3 length equals 14 residues. Trimming stripped 4 bases from V and 2 bases from J, with 12 bases between. The germline V gene has CDR1 SGHDT and CDR2 YYEEEE. The CDR3 nucleotides are TGTGCCAGCAGCCCGAACGGGGGGAACTATGGCTACACCTTC. The encoded protein is CASSPNGGNYGYTF.

This clone was observed a single time. The J gene is TRBJ2-1, the V gene TRBV24-1; D may be TRBD2 (7 bases). The CDR3 consists of 11 residues. The V end lost 5 bases, the J end lost 12 bases, and 10 bases lay between the germline ends. Germline CDR1 reads KGHDR; CDR2 reads SFDVKD. The CDR3 sequence is CATSGGGGQFF. The CDR3 DNA sequence: TGTGCCACCAGTGGGGGAGGGGGGCAGTTCTTC.